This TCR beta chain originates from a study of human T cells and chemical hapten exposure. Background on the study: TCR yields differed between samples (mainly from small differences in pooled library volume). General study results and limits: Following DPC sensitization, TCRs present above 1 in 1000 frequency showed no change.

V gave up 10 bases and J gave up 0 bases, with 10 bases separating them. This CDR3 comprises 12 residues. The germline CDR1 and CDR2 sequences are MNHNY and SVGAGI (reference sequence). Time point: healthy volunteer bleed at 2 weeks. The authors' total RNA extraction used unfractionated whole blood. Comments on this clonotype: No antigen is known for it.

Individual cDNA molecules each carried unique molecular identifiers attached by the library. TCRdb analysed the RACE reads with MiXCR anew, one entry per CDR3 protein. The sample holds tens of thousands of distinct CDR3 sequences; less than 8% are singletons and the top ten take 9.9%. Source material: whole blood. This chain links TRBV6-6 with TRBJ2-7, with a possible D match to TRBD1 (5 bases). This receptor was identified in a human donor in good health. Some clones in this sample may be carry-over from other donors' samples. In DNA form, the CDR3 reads TGTGCCACCGGAAGGGGCTCCTACGAGCAGTACTTC. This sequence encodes CATGRGSYEQYF.